This is a list of T cell receptor beta chains from one sample in a study of response to subunit inactivated influenza vaccine. Each CDR3 protein gets one entry after TCRdb re-called the RT-PCR reads with MiXCR. Among roughly 670,000 distinct CDR3 sequences, 12% to 15% were seen once, and the ten largest hold 7.5% to 8%. Sample: PBMCs from blood, taken roughly 2 weeks before vaccination. The receptors stem from a man in his fifties who received an inactivated influenza vaccine. CDR3s include the opening cysteine and the closing phenylalanine or tryptophan. A D gene is named only where the DNA matches it firmly. Size tells how often a clone was seen (once, few, many) or the class of an expanded clone, and some rows leave it out.

CDR3aa: CASRTGTSAYEQYF; CDR3nt: TGTGCCAGCAGGACCGGGACTAGTGCCTACGAGCAGTACTTC; abundance: NA; d_gene: TRBD2; v_gene: TRBV12-3/TRBV12-4; j_gene: TRBJ2-7
CDR3aa: CASSQRSGSSYNEQFF; CDR3nt: TGTGCCAGCAGCCAACGGAGCGGGAGCTCCTACAATGAGCAGTTCTTC; abundance: NA; d_gene: TRBD2; v_gene: TRBV3-1; j_gene: TRBJ2-1
CDR3aa: CSQDRLDEQYF; CDR3nt: TGCAGTCAGGACAGGCTCGACGAGCAGTACTTC; abundance: few; d_gene: TRBD1; v_gene: TRBV20-1; j_gene: TRBJ2-7
CDR3aa: CASSEMRSYEQYF; CDR3nt: TGTGCCAGCAGTGAAATGCGGTCCTACGAGCAGTACTTC; abundance: few; d_gene: NA; v_gene: TRBV2; j_gene: TRBJ2-7
CDR3aa: CSARTGTSGSRNEQFF; CDR3nt: TGCAGTGCTAGAACCGGGACTAGCGGGAGCCGCAATGAGCAGTTCTTC; abundance: NA; d_gene: TRBD2; v_gene: TRBV20-1; j_gene: TRBJ2-1
CDR3aa: CASSLAPTSGQNEQFF; CDR3nt: TGCGCCAGCAGCTTGGCCCCGACTAGCGGGCAAAATGAGCAGTTCTTC; abundance: NA; d_gene: TRBD2; v_gene: TRBV5-1; j_gene: TRBJ2-1
CDR3aa: CASTHPLGINYGYTF; CDR3nt: TGTGCCAGCACCCATCCCTTGGGGATTAACTATGGCTACACCTTC; abundance: few; d_gene: NA; v_gene: TRBV7-9; j_gene: TRBJ1-2
CDR3aa: CASRGSDTGELFF; CDR3nt: TGCGCCAGCAGGGGGAGTGACACCGGGGAGCTGTTTTTT; abundance: many; d_gene: NA; v_gene: TRBV5-1; j_gene: TRBJ2-2
CDR3aa: CASSFIKSGSPLHF; CDR3nt: TGTGCCAGCAGTTTTATCAAAAGCGGTTCACCCCTCCACTTT; abundance: NA; d_gene: NA; v_gene: TRBV12-3/TRBV12-4; j_gene: TRBJ1-6
CDR3aa: CASSYLRLSNEQFF; CDR3nt: TGTGCCAGCAGTTACCTACGGCTTTCCAATGAGCAGTTCTTC; abundance: few; d_gene: NA; v_gene: TRBV6-5; j_gene: TRBJ2-1
CDR3aa: CASRLGGLFYGYTF; CDR3nt: TGTGCCAGCAGACTAGGGGGCCTCTTCTATGGCTACACCTTC; abundance: NA; d_gene: TRBD1; v_gene: TRBV12-3/TRBV12-4; j_gene: TRBJ1-2
CDR3aa: CSAPTGTANTEAFF; CDR3nt: TGCAGTGCTCCCACGGGGACAGCGAACACTGAAGCTTTCTTT; abundance: NA; d_gene: TRBD1; v_gene: TRBV20-1; j_gene: TRBJ1-1
CDR3aa: CASVVVAGCSSYEQYF; CDR3nt: TGTGCCAGCGTGGTGGTAGCGGGGTGTAGCTCCTACGAGCAGTACTTC; abundance: few; d_gene: NA; v_gene: TRBV21-1; j_gene: TRBJ2-7
CDR3aa: CAISGGALGTGELFF; CDR3nt: TGTGCCATCAGTGGCGGAGCCCTGGGGACCGGGGAGCTGTTTTTT; abundance: NA; d_gene: NA; v_gene: TRBV10-3; j_gene: TRBJ2-2
CDR3aa: CASSPFWWKGTYEQYF; CDR3nt: TGTGCCAGCAGCCCTTTTTGGTGGAAGGGGACCTACGAGCAGTACTTC; abundance: few; d_gene: NA; v_gene: TRBV12-3/TRBV12-4; j_gene: TRBJ2-7
CDR3aa: CASSHGLAGVHPYNEQFF; CDR3nt: TGTGCCAGCAGCCACGGACTAGCGGGAGTACACCCCTACAATGAGCAGTTCTTC; abundance: few; d_gene: TRBD2; v_gene: TRBV6-2/TRBV6-3; j_gene: TRBJ2-1
CDR3aa: CASSHPTSGSGTDTQYF; CDR3nt: TGTGCCAGCAGTCACCCAACTAGCGGGAGCGGGACAGATACGCAGTATTTT; abundance: NA; d_gene: TRBD2; v_gene: TRBV6-5; j_gene: TRBJ2-3
CDR3aa: CASSVSSGRPSAHNEQFF; CDR3nt: TGTGCCAGCAGCGTGTCTAGCGGGAGGCCCTCAGCCCACAATGAGCAGTTCTTC; abundance: NA; d_gene: TRBD2; v_gene: TRBV9; j_gene: TRBJ2-1
CDR3aa: CASSLAEDPGTQYF; CDR3nt: TGCGCCAGCAGCTTGGCAGAGGACCCCGGGACCCAGTACTTC; abundance: NA; d_gene: NA; v_gene: TRBV5-1; j_gene: TRBJ2-5
CDR3aa: CASSLAGGTVNYEQYF; CDR3nt: TGCGCCAGCAGCTTGGCCGGAGGGACAGTGAACTACGAGCAGTACTTC; abundance: few; d_gene: NA; v_gene: TRBV5-1; j_gene: TRBJ2-7
CDR3aa: CAIPNGAGTYNEQFF; CDR3nt: TGTGCCATCCCCAACGGGGCGGGAACCTACAATGAGCAGTTCTTC; abundance: NA; d_gene: NA; v_gene: TRBV27; j_gene: TRBJ2-1
CDR3aa: CASQRGSGTEAFF; CDR3nt: TGCGCCAGCCAGAGAGGGTCGGGCACTGAAGCTTTCTTT; abundance: few; d_gene: NA; v_gene: TRBV5-1; j_gene: TRBJ1-1
CDR3aa: CASSGGTDYGYTF; CDR3nt: TGTGCCAGCAGTGGCGGGACAGACTATGGCTACACCTTC; abundance: many; d_gene: TRBD1; v_gene: TRBV28; j_gene: TRBJ1-2
CDR3aa: CAFGRANYGYTF; CDR3nt: TGTGCCTTCGGTCGGGCCAACTATGGCTACACCTTC; abundance: many; d_gene: NA; v_gene: TRBV30; j_gene: TRBJ1-2
CDR3aa: CASSLAEATEAFF; CDR3nt: TGCGCCAGCAGCTTGGCCGAGGCTACTGAAGCTTTCTTT; abundance: NA; d_gene: NA; v_gene: TRBV5-1; j_gene: TRBJ1-1
CDR3aa: CASSVAGANEQFF; CDR3nt: TGTGCCAGCAGCGTAGCTGGTGCCAATGAGCAGTTCTTC; abundance: few; d_gene: NA; v_gene: TRBV9; j_gene: TRBJ2-1
CDR3aa: CASSLGGQLYEQYF; CDR3nt: TGTGCCAGCAGCTTAGGCGGACAGCTCTACGAGCAGTACTTC; abundance: NA; d_gene: NA; v_gene: TRBV7-9; j_gene: TRBJ2-7
CDR3aa: CASSKTGSSYEQYF; CDR3nt: TGTGCCAGCAGCAAGACAGGAAGCTCCTACGAGCAGTACTTC; abundance: NA; d_gene: NA; v_gene: TRBV7-6; j_gene: TRBJ2-7
CDR3aa: CSARPGPETQYF; CDR3nt: TGCAGTGCTAGACCAGGGCCCGAGACCCAGTACTTC; abundance: few; d_gene: NA; v_gene: TRBV20-1; j_gene: TRBJ2-5